Following are 31 T cell receptor beta chains from one sample sequenced in a study of cytomegalovirus exposure and HLA in healthy donors (dated by TCRdb to the late 2010s). The library came from the immunoSEQ multiplex PCR assay. For the multiplex PCR, a mixture combining 60 forward primers for TCR Vbeta segments and 13 reverse primers for TCR Jbeta segments was used. TCRdb carries this immuneACCESS record with in-frame sequences only. Its versions omit some clonotypes, under half of them owing to an unresolved V gene in the studies checked, with the rest unexplained. For this sample the table gives more than 150,000 clones, of which 75% to 90% were detected only once. 1.5% of the sample comes from the top ten. Sequences were obtained from PBMCs. These receptors came from a woman aged 18-35 years in good health and CMV-seronegative.

This clone was counted only a few times. V is TRBV5-1 and J is TRBJ2-6; TRBD1 matches at 10 bases. The junction had 3 bases not matched to a gene; V was cut back by 7 bases and J by 2 bases. Germline lookup yields CDR1 SGHRS and CDR2 YFSETQ. The CDR3 spans 15 residues. The CDR3 reads CASGQGDPGANVLTF. CDR3 in DNA: TGCGCCAGCGGACAGGGGGACCCTGGGGCCAACGTCCTGACTTTC.

The J gene is TRBJ1-2, the V gene TRBV2; D is perhaps TRBD1 (6 bases). The CDR3 spans 15 residues. In germline, CDR1 is SNHLY, CDR2 FYNNEI. Trimming left V 3 bases short and J 7 bases short, with 18 bases between. The CDR3 region is CASSESEGQLGGYTF. The CDR3 nucleotides read TGTGCCAGCAGTGAGAGTGAGGGACAATTGGGTGGCTACACCTTC. Supplemented by reference TRBV2 and TRBJ1-2, the full variable domain reads EPEVTQTPSHQVTQMGQEVILRCVPISNHLYFYWYRQILGQKVEFLVSFYNNEISEKSEIFDDQFSVERPDGSNFTLKIRSTKLEDSAMYFCASSESEGQLGGYTFGSGTRLTVV.

The rearrangement joins TRBV7-3 to TRBJ2-5; 8 bases align to TRBD1. The J call could be wrong; TRBJ2-7 is a better fit for the DNA end. The CDR3 is 14 residues long. Germline V gene sequence: CDR1 SGHTA, CDR2 FQGTGA. In DNA form, the CDR3 reads TGTGCCAGCAGCTTTATCGGACAGGGCTACGAGCAGTACTTC. Its protein is CASSFIGQGYEQYF.

This clone was observed a single time. This sequence joins TRBV28 and TRBJ1-5, with D unclear. V was shortened by 5 bases and J by 0 bases, with 5 bases between the two germline ends. Germline CDR1 MDHEN, CDR2 SYDVKM. This CDR3 has 13 residues. CDR3 bases: TGTGCCAGCAGTCCTAATAGCAATCAGCCCCAGCATTTT. Protein: CASSPNSNQPQHF. Combining the CDR3 with reference TRBV28 and TRBJ1-5 gives the whole variable domain DVKVTQSSRYLVKRTGEKVFLECVQDMDHENMFWYRQDPGLGLRLIYFSYDVKMKEKGDIPEGYSVSREKKERFSLILESASTNQTSMYLCASSPNSNQPQHFGDGTRLSIL.

The V gene is TRBV15, the J gene TRBJ2-3, with 10 positions matching TRBD2. With 5 bases clipped from V and 0 bases from J, the junction kept 8 bases outside the gene matches. CDR3 length equals 17 residues. Germline CDR1 reads LNHNV; CDR2 reads YYDKDF (reference sequence). Written as DNA, the CDR3 is TGTGCCACCAGCGGAAGACTAGCGGGTTCTAGCACAGATACGCAGTATTTT. This codes for CATSGRLAGSSTDTQYF.

This rearrangement joins TRBV7-9 to TRBJ1-1; the D is unclear. Germline CDR1 and CDR2: SEHNR and FQNEAQ (reference sequence). CDR3 length equals 15 residues. Trimming pared 0 bases from V and 0 bases from J, leaving 8 bases between. This chain's CDR3 is CASSLAGRLNTEAFF. CDR3 sequence (DNA): TGTGCCAGCAGCTTAGCGGGCAGGTTGAACACTGAAGCTTTCTTT.

The chain couples TRBV7-2 to TRBJ1-2; 9 bases are a match to TRBD1. Germline lookup yields CDR1 SGHTA and CDR2 FQGNSA. This CDR3 is 14 amino acids long. V lost 4 bases and J lost 4; bases outside the gene matches: 4. CDR3 sequence (DNA): TGTGCCAGCAGCTCCGACAGGGGGGTCTATGGCTACACCTTC. Encoded protein: CASSSDRGVYGYTF.

This clone was found once. CDR3 sequence: CASRRWTGRSGNTIYF. DNA of the CDR3: TGTGCCAGTAGGAGGTGGACAGGCCGCTCTGGAAACACCATATATTTT. V and J are TRBV19 and TRBJ1-3, with 7 positions matching TRBD1. The germline V gene encodes CDR1 LNHDA and CDR2 SQIVND (reference sequence). This CDR3 comprises 16 residues. The V and J ends lost 6 bases and 0 bases, in that order; junction bases with no gene match: 8.

The chain links TRBV9 to TRBJ1-2, with 10 bases matching TRBD1. The V gene's germline CDR1 is SGDLS and CDR2 YYNGEE. This CDR3 region has 15 residues. V lost 3 bases to trimming and J lost 8 bases; unmatched junction nucleotides: 10. The CDR3 here is CASSARDRGLEGYTF. The CDR3 DNA follows: TGTGCCAGCAGCGCCCGGGACAGGGGTCTTGAAGGCTACACCTTC. Complete variable domain (other parts from reference TRBV9 and TRBJ1-2): DSGVTQTPKHLITATGQRVTLRCSPRSGDLSVYWYQQSLDQGLQFLIQYYNGEERAKGNILERFSAQQFPDLHSELNLSSLELGDSALYFCASSARDRGLEGYTFGSGTRLTVV.

The genes are TRBV2 and TRBJ1-1; 9 bases line up with TRBD1. Germline-derived CDR1 and CDR2 are SNHLY and FYNNEI. The CDR3 length is 13 residues. The V and J ends lost 5 bases and 3 bases, in that order; junction bases with no gene match: 1. This chain's CDR3 is CASSWTGDTEAFF. The CDR3 nucleotides are TGTGCCAGCAGTTGGACAGGGGACACTGAAGCTTTCTTT.

This clone showed up just a few times. The V gene is TRBV10-3, the J gene TRBJ2-3; weak D call: TRBD1 (5 bases). This CDR3 is built from 16 residues. V gave up 0 bases and J gave up 4 bases, with 14 bases separating them. The germline V gene has CDR1 ENHRY and CDR2 SYGVKD. The CDR3 region is CAISESQGRGADTQYF. CDR3 DNA: TGTGCCATCAGTGAGTCGCAGGGTCGTGGGGCAGATACGCAGTATTTT.

This clone was recorded once. A read error may produce the germline difference seen at one junction end. The rearrangement joins TRBV28 to TRBJ2-4, with 7 bases fitting TRBD1. The CDR3 loop spans 14 amino acids. CDR1 is MDHEN and CDR2 is SYDVKM in the germline V gene. The CDR3 nucleotides read TGTGCCAGCAGTCGACAGGGAGCCAAAAACAGTCAGTACTTC. Translating gives CASSRQGAKNSQYF.

This clone showed up just a few times. In nucleotides, the CDR3 is TGTGCCAGCAGCTTAGGGAACCCAGGCACTGAAGCTTTCTTT. As protein: CASSLGNPGTEAFF. The chain is built from TRBV7-6 and TRBJ1-1; D not resolved. Per the germline V gene, CDR1 is SGHVS and CDR2 is FNYEAQ. V was pared by 1 base and J by 4 bases, with 10 bases between. CDR3 length: 14 residues. The whole variable domain, remainder taken from reference TRBV7-6 and TRBJ1-1, is GAGVSQSPRYKVTKRGQDVALRCDPISGHVSLYWYRQALGQGPEFLTYFNYEAQQDKSGLPNDRFSAERPEGSISTLTIQRTEQRDSAMYRCASSLGNPGTEAFFGQGTRLTVV.

The chain employs TRBV6-6 and TRBJ1-6; D not certain. The CDR3 covers 13 residues. The germline V gene encodes CDR1 MNHNY and CDR2 SVGAGI (reference sequence). The germline V and J ends were trimmed by 7 bases and 6 bases, with 10 bases remaining between them. The DNA of the CDR3 is TGTGCCAGCATTGGTCAGATTAATTCACCCCTCCACTTT. The encoded protein is CASIGQINSPLHF.

This chain connects TRBV7-9 to TRBJ2-5; 8 nucleotides agree with TRBD1. This CDR3 comprises 13 residues. In germline, CDR1 is SEHNR, CDR2 FQNEAQ (reference sequence). V was pared by 5 bases and J by 5 bases, with 4 bases of the junction left unmatched. The CDR3 DNA sequence: TGTGCCAGCAGCGGCTGGACAGGGGAGACCCAGTACTTC. It specifies CASSGWTGETQYF.

This clone is a singleton in its sample. The rearrangement joins TRBV5-1 to TRBJ1-3, with a weak D call TRBD1 (5 bases). Germline CDR1 is SGHRS and CDR2 is YFSETQ. CDR3 length: 20 residues. The V gene lost 3 bases and the J gene lost 0 bases, with 25 bases spanning the gap. The CDR3 coding sequence is TGCGCCAGCAGCTCGAAACCCGCCAGTCAGGGTCTTTCCTCTGGAAACACCATATATTTT. Translating gives CASSSKPASQGLSSGNTIYF.

The V call is TRBV6-1, the J call TRBJ1-2; 7 bases line up with TRBD1. V gave up 5 bases and J gave up 4 bases; unmatched junction bases: 4. CDR3 length: 13 residues. The V gene's germline CDR1 is MNHNS and CDR2 SASEGT. CDR3 sequence (DNA): TGTGCCAGCAGTCTCCGGGACAGCTATGGCTACACCTTC. Encoded protein: CASSLRDSYGYTF.

V and J are TRBV5-1 and TRBJ2-7; 8 bases map to TRBD1. The CDR3 contains 15 residues. The germline V gene has CDR1 SGHRS and CDR2 YFSETQ. With V trimmed by 4 bases and J by 2 bases, 8 bases remained unmatched. CDR3 DNA: TGCGCCAGCAGCCCCCGGACAGGGCCCACCTACGAGCAGTACTTC. This sequence encodes CASSPRTGPTYEQYF. The full variable domain, completed using reference TRBV5-1 and TRBJ2-7, is KAGVTQTPRYLIKTRGQQVTLSCSPISGHRSVSWYQQTPGQGLQFLFEYFSETQRNKGNFPGRFSGRQFSNSRSEMNVSTLELGDSALYLCASSPRTGPTYEQYFGPGTRLTVT.

The gene calls are TRBV19 and TRBJ2-1; the match to TRBD2 covers 8 bases. Per germline, CDR1 LNHDA and CDR2 SQIVND (reference sequence). The CDR3 has 13 residues. V lost 5 bases and J lost 9; bases outside the gene matches: 6. CDR3 DNA sequence: TGTGCCAGTAGTGGGACTAGGTCGGTTGAGCAGTTCTTC. Amino acids: CASSGTRSVEQFF.

The chain couples TRBV19 to TRBJ1-4; D is unresolved. In germline, CDR1 is LNHDA, CDR2 SQIVND (reference sequence). CDR3 length: 15 amino acids. V was trimmed by 6 bases and J by 4 bases, leaving 15 bases between them. CDR3 DNA: TGTGCCAGTAGCAACGGACGGACTGATAATGAAAAACTGTTTTTT. Translating gives CASSNGRTDNEKLFF.

J is TRBJ2-7 and V is TRBV27; tentatively, D is TRBD1 (6 bases). The ends were cut back, 5 bases at V and 3 bases at J, with 14 bases in the middle. This CDR3 region has 14 residues. Germline values: CDR1 MNHEY, CDR2 SMNVEV (reference sequence). For the CDR3, the DNA is TGTGCCAGCAGTCCGGACAGCGCTTTCTACGAGCAGTACTTC. As protein: CASSPDSAFYEQYF.

The chain has TRBV30 and TRBJ1-1, with 10 bases matching TRBD1. This CDR3 comprises 12 residues. Germline trimming cut 4 bases from V and 11 bases from J; bases unmatched to any gene: 7. Looked up from germline, CDR1 is GTSNPN and CDR2 is SVGIG (reference sequence). The CDR3 loop is CAWTVDRGRAFF. Here the CDR3 DNA reads TGTGCCTGGACCGTCGACAGGGGGCGTGCTTTCTTT.

This clone has just one count. This sequence joins TRBV5-1 and TRBJ2-7; the D gene is possibly TRBD1 (6 bases). This CDR3 region has 13 residues. CDR1 and CDR2 from the germline V gene are SGHRS and YFSETQ. Trimming stripped 4 bases from V and 3 bases from J, with 11 bases between. The CDR3 protein is CASSHGQSYEQYF. The CDR3 DNA reads TGCGCCAGCAGCCACGGACAGAGCTACGAGCAGTACTTC.

The CDR3 region is CASTGTGLNTGELFF. CDR3 sequence (DNA): TGTGCCAGCACCGGGACAGGGTTGAACACCGGGGAGCTGTTTTTT. V is TRBV28 and J is TRBJ2-2; 9 nucleotides match TRBD1. The CDR3 is 15 residues long. With V trimmed by 7 bases and J by 1 base, 4 bases remained unmatched. CDR1 and CDR2 (germline): MDHEN, SYDVKM.

This rearrangement joins TRBV6-4 to TRBJ2-1; TRBD2 is a possible D gene (6 bases). The ends were cut back, 3 bases at V and 8 bases at J, with 14 bases in the middle. Germline V gene sequence: CDR1 MRHNA, CDR2 SNTAGT. The CDR3 has 14 residues. CDR3 nucleotide sequence: TGTGCCAGCAGTGAGTCGCTACCTAGCGATGAGCAGTTCTTC. Translation: CASSESLPSDEQFF.

This clone was detected once. This sequence joins TRBV30 and TRBJ1-1; 10 bases fit TRBD1. After removal of 4 bases from V and 4 bases from J, the junction contained 3 bases not matched to a gene. Germline V gene lookup returns CDR1 GTSNPN and CDR2 SVGIG (reference sequence). The CDR3 consists of 13 residues. The CDR3 bases are TGTGCCTGGAAGGGGACAGGGGTCACTGAAGCTTTCTTT. This gives the protein CAWKGTGVTEAFF.

On this clone: This sample includes further DNA sequences coding for the same CDR3. The chain uses TRBV30 and TRBJ1-5, with 8 bases lining up with TRBD1. The germline V gene has CDR1 GTSNPN and CDR2 SVGIG (reference sequence). CDR3 length equals 14 residues. V shed 1 base and J 4 bases; nucleotides not matched to a gene: 3. In DNA form, the CDR3 reads TGTGCCTGGAGTGCCGGGACAGGTAATCAGCCCCAGCATTTT. It specifies CAWSAGTGNQPQHF.

The chain carries TRBV6-1 and TRBJ1-5; a weak D match, TRBD1 (5 bases). This CDR3 spans 14 amino acids. CDR1 and CDR2 from the germline V gene are MNHNS and SASEGT. V lost 5 bases to trimming and J lost 2 bases, with 10 bases between them. CDR3 nucleotides: TGTGCCAGCAGTCGACAGTGGGGCAATCAGCCCCAGCATTTT. It specifies CASSRQWGNQPQHF.

The V gene is TRBV5-1, the J gene TRBJ2-7; D is possibly TRBD2 (6 bases). CDR3 length: 15 amino acids. In germline, CDR1 is SGHRS, CDR2 YFSETQ. V was trimmed by 0 bases and J by 1 base, leaving 11 bases between them. CDR3 sequence reads: CASSLGGTQSYEQYF. For the CDR3, the DNA is TGCGCCAGCAGCTTGGGAGGGACTCAGTCCTACGAGCAGTACTTC.

The J gene is TRBJ2-7, the V gene TRBV5-1, with D hard to call. Germline assignment: CDR1 SGHRS and CDR2 YFSETQ. This CDR3 is built from 15 residues. With 0 bases removed from V and 9 bases from J, the gap between germline ends came to 19 bases. CDR3 in DNA: TGCGCCAGCAGCTTGGACCCCCAGGATACCTACAGGCAGTACTTC. This translates into CASSLDPQDTYRQYF.

The V and J genes are TRBV29-1 and TRBJ1-1; weak D call: TRBD1 (6 bases). The CDR3 sequence is 12 residues long. Germline V gene data show CDR1 as SQVTM and CDR2 as ANQGSEA. V was trimmed by 7 bases and J by 7 bases, leaving 16 bases between them. This CDR3 reads CSAYREVGEAFF. CDR3 in DNA: TGCAGCGCCTACAGGGAAGTCGGTGAAGCTTTCTTT. Full variable domain (remainder filled in from reference TRBV29-1 and TRBJ1-1): SAVISQKPSRDICQRGTSLTIQCQVDSQVTMMFWYRQQPGQSLTLIATANQGSEATYESGFVIDKFPISRPNLTFSTLTVSNMSPEDSSIYLCSAYREVGEAFFGQGTRLTVV.